This is a list of T cell receptor beta chains from one sample in a study of cytomegalovirus exposure and HLA in healthy donors. The data were produced by immunoSEQ multiplex PCR, yet TCRdb's version contains in-frame clones alone and is incomplete. This sample yields some 190,000 clones, of which about 69% are seen a single time; about 4.8% belongs to the top ten. Specimen: PBMCs. The receptors were sampled from a man aged 25-45 years in good health and CMV-seropositive. Both conserved end residues are part of each CDR3. D genes are given only for firm matches. Size is stated for part of the rows, as once, few or many counts, or as a class when the clone is expanded.

CDR3 DNA: TGTGCCATCAGTGGATGGGCGGGGGGAATTCAAGAGACCCAGTACTTC
CDR3 protein: CAISGWAGGIQETQYF
D gene: TRBD2
clone size: .
V gene: TRBV10-3
J gene: TRBJ2-5

CDR3 DNA: TGTGCCAGCAGCCTATGGGCTGGACAGGGAGGAACTGAAGCTTTCTTT
CDR3 protein: CASSLWAGQGGTEAFF
D gene: TRBD1
clone size: few
V gene: TRBV7-2
J gene: TRBJ1-1

CDR3 DNA: TGTGCCAGCAGCCGGGCCGGGACTCTCCAATACGAGCAGTACTTC
CDR3 protein: CASSRAGTLQYEQYF
D gene: .
clone size: .
V gene: TRBV27
J gene: TRBJ2-7

CDR3 DNA: TGCGCCAGCAGCTCCGGGACAGGGGCGGCAGTTGGCTACACCTTC
CDR3 protein: CASSSGTGAAVGYTF
D gene: TRBD1
clone size: .
V gene: TRBV5-1
J gene: TRBJ1-2

CDR3 DNA: TGTGCCAGCAGGCTCGGGACTCACTACGAGCAGTACTTC
CDR3 protein: CASRLGTHYEQYF
D gene: .
clone size: .
V gene: TRBV28
J gene: TRBJ2-7

CDR3 DNA: TGTGCCATCAGTGACCCTGACAGGGGGCGCCCCTACGAGCAGTACTTC
CDR3 protein: CAISDPDRGRPYEQYF
D gene: TRBD1
clone size: once
V gene: TRBV10-3
J gene: TRBJ2-7

CDR3 DNA: TGTGCCACCAGCAGAGAGACTAGCGGGGGGGGGCAGTTCTTC
CDR3 protein: CATSRETSGGGQFF
D gene: TRBD2
clone size: .
V gene: TRBV15
J gene: TRBJ2-1

CDR3 DNA: TGTGCCAGCTCCCAGCAGGGGCGGGAGCAGTACTTC
CDR3 protein: CASSQQGREQYF
D gene: .
clone size: .
V gene: TRBV6-5
J gene: TRBJ2-7

CDR3 DNA: TGTGCCAGCAGCCTAAGACAGGGGGCTACTGAAGCTTTCTTT
CDR3 protein: CASSLRQGATEAFF
D gene: TRBD1
clone size: .
V gene: TRBV7-2
J gene: TRBJ1-1

CDR3 DNA: TGTGCCAGCTCAGCCAACGGGGGGGAGCAGTTCTTC
CDR3 protein: CASSANGGEQFF
D gene: TRBD2
clone size: few
V gene: TRBV18
J gene: TRBJ2-1

CDR3 DNA: TGTGCCAGCAGTTTATCGAGCGGGAGACGGTACGAGCAGTACTTC
CDR3 protein: CASSLSSGRRYEQYF
D gene: TRBD2
clone size: .
V gene: TRBV27
J gene: TRBJ2-7

CDR3 DNA: TGTGCCAGCAGCTCGACAGGGGTACAGCCCCAGCATTTT
CDR3 protein: CASSSTGVQPQHF
D gene: TRBD1
clone size: .
V gene: TRBV7-2
J gene: TRBJ1-5

CDR3 DNA: TGTGCCAGCAACCTTGAGGTTACGAGGCAGCCCCAGCATTTT
CDR3 protein: CASNLEVTRQPQHF
D gene: .
clone size: .
V gene: TRBV5-5
J gene: TRBJ1-5

CDR3 DNA: TGTGCCAGCAGGCGGGGGCAGGGTTCCCACGAGCAGTACTTC
CDR3 protein: CASRRGQGSHEQYF
D gene: .
clone size: .
V gene: TRBV6-5
J gene: TRBJ2-7

CDR3 DNA: TGTGCCAGCAGCCCGAAACAGCTCTCTGGGGCCAACGTCCTGACTTTC
CDR3 protein: CASSPKQLSGANVLTF
D gene: .
clone size: .
V gene: TRBV7-3
J gene: TRBJ2-6

CDR3 DNA: TGCGCCAGCAGCCAAACGCAGCGGGGTTCCTACGAGCAGTACTTC
CDR3 protein: CASSQTQRGSYEQYF
D gene: TRBD2
clone size: few
V gene: TRBV4-1
J gene: TRBJ2-7

CDR3 DNA: TGTGCCAGCAGCTTAGGGTGGGGGCCAGAACTACAGTACTTC
CDR3 protein: CASSLGWGPELQYF
D gene: .
clone size: few
V gene: TRBV7-2
J gene: TRBJ2-5

CDR3 DNA: TGTGCCAGTAGTATAATAAGGGACAGGGTGGACACTGAAGCTTTCTTT
CDR3 protein: CASSIIRDRVDTEAFF
D gene: TRBD1
clone size: .
V gene: TRBV19
J gene: TRBJ1-1

CDR3 DNA: TGCGCCAGCAGCACCTCCGGGACAGGGTCAAACGAGCAGTACTTC
CDR3 protein: CASSTSGTGSNEQYF
D gene: TRBD1
clone size: few
V gene: TRBV5-1
J gene: TRBJ2-7

CDR3 DNA: TGTGCCAGCAGCCCAACGGGGATTAGGGAAAAACTGTTTTTT
CDR3 protein: CASSPTGIREKLFF
D gene: .
clone size: .
V gene: TRBV7-2
J gene: TRBJ1-4

CDR3 DNA: TGCGCCAGCAGCTCGGAGGGACAGGGGGGAGAGACCCAGTACTTC
CDR3 protein: CASSSEGQGGETQYF
D gene: TRBD1
clone size: .
V gene: TRBV5-1
J gene: TRBJ2-5

CDR3 DNA: TGCGCCAGCAGCCGAGGACCAGGGACTGGGGCCAACGTCCTGACTTTC
CDR3 protein: CASSRGPGTGANVLTF
D gene: .
clone size: .
V gene: TRBV4-3
J gene: TRBJ2-6

CDR3 DNA: TGCGCCAGCAGCCCGGGGGACGGCAATCAGCCCCAGCATTTT
CDR3 protein: CASSPGDGNQPQHF
D gene: .
clone size: few
V gene: TRBV5-1
J gene: TRBJ1-5

CDR3 DNA: TGCGCCAGCAGCCAAGAGGGACTAGTTGTCACAGATACGCAGTATTTT
CDR3 protein: CASSQEGLVVTDTQYF
D gene: TRBD2
clone size: .
V gene: TRBV4-3
J gene: TRBJ2-3

CDR3 DNA: TGTGCCAGCTCTACGTCGTTTAGCACAGATACGCAGTATTTT
CDR3 protein: CASSTSFSTDTQYF
D gene: .
clone size: .
V gene: TRBV7-9
J gene: TRBJ2-3

CDR3 DNA: TGTGCCAGCAGCTTGGACCCAGGGTCCTCTGGGGCCAACGTCCTGACTTTC
CDR3 protein: CASSLDPGSSGANVLTF
D gene: .
clone size: .
V gene: TRBV5-4
J gene: TRBJ2-6

CDR3 DNA: TGCGCCAGCACCTCAGGACAGACCCAAGAGACCCAGTACTTC
CDR3 protein: CASTSGQTQETQYF
D gene: .
clone size: .
V gene: TRBV5-1
J gene: TRBJ2-5

CDR3 DNA: TGTGCCAGCAGCCGGGGGACAGCTAGAACAGATACGCAGTATTTT
CDR3 protein: CASSRGTARTDTQYF
D gene: .
clone size: .
V gene: TRBV7-9
J gene: TRBJ2-3

CDR3 DNA: TGTGCCAGCAGCCCGGGTCCCACAGATACGCAGTATTTT
CDR3 protein: CASSPGPTDTQYF
D gene: .
clone size: .
V gene: TRBV6-1
J gene: TRBJ2-3

CDR3 DNA: TGTGCCAGCAGACCGGGGGGCGGCTACACCTTC
CDR3 protein: CASRPGGGYTF
D gene: .
clone size: .
V gene: TRBV6-1
J gene: TRBJ1-2

CDR3 DNA: TGTGCCTGGAGTGTTAAACCGGGACAGGGAGTATCGGGGTCCTACAATGAGCAGTTCTTC
CDR3 protein: CAWSVKPGQGVSGSYNEQFF
D gene: TRBD1
clone size: .
V gene: TRBV30
J gene: TRBJ2-1

CDR3 DNA: TGCGCCAGCAGCCAAGGTCTGCTAGCGGGAGGAGCCAAAAACATTCAGTACTTC
CDR3 protein: CASSQGLLAGGAKNIQYF
D gene: TRBD2
clone size: .
V gene: TRBV4-1
J gene: TRBJ2-4

CDR3 DNA: TGCGCCAGCAGCTTGGTTAGGACACGGCTAAACACCGGGGAGCTGTTTTTT
CDR3 protein: CASSLVRTRLNTGELFF
D gene: .
clone size: .
V gene: TRBV5-1
J gene: TRBJ2-2

CDR3 DNA: TGTGCCAGCACCCCTGAGGTCGGACAGGGGGCTCGTGGGAAACTGTTTTTT
CDR3 protein: CASTPEVGQGARGKLFF
D gene: TRBD1
clone size: .
V gene: TRBV7-9
J gene: TRBJ1-4

CDR3 DNA: TGCGCCAGCAGCTTGGCGGGACAGAGGAACACTGAAGCTTTCTTT
CDR3 protein: CASSLAGQRNTEAFF
D gene: TRBD1
clone size: .
V gene: TRBV5-1
J gene: TRBJ1-1

CDR3 DNA: TGCGCCAGCAGCTTGGCCGGGGGTCAGAATGAAAAACTGTTTTTT
CDR3 protein: CASSLAGGQNEKLFF
D gene: .
clone size: .
V gene: TRBV5-1
J gene: TRBJ1-4

CDR3 DNA: TGTGCCAGCAGTTTACAGGGGGCGGTTCAGCCCCAGCATTTT
CDR3 protein: CASSLQGAVQPQHF
D gene: TRBD1
clone size: .
V gene: TRBV27
J gene: TRBJ1-5

CDR3 DNA: TGTGCCAGCAGCTTAGCGCAGGGGTTTGGAAACACCGGGGAGCTGTTTTTT
CDR3 protein: CASSLAQGFGNTGELFF
D gene: .
clone size: once
V gene: TRBV7-9
J gene: TRBJ2-2

CDR3 DNA: TGTGCCACCAGCAGACCCCCGGGACAGGGATCCCCTGGGCAGTACTTC
CDR3 protein: CATSRPPGQGSPGQYF
D gene: TRBD1
clone size: .
V gene: TRBV15
J gene: TRBJ2-7

CDR3 DNA: TGTGCCAGCAGCCTACATAGCGGGAGAACCGATACGCAGTATTTT
CDR3 protein: CASSLHSGRTDTQYF
D gene: TRBD2
clone size: .
V gene: TRBV7-3
J gene: TRBJ2-3

CDR3 DNA: TGTGCCAGTAGTATAACCGCTCCAGGGGCCCAGTACTTC
CDR3 protein: CASSITAPGAQYF
D gene: .
clone size: .
V gene: TRBV19
J gene: TRBJ2-5

CDR3 DNA: TGTGCCAGCACCGGGTCTGCGGGAGATACGCAGTATTTT
CDR3 protein: CASTGSAGDTQYF
D gene: .
clone size: .
V gene: TRBV13
J gene: TRBJ2-3